A single sample is the source of the 20 T cell receptor beta chains below, sequenced in a study of control samples from healthy donors and cancer patients. The table came from immunoSEQ multiplex PCR; TCRdb's copy has only in-frame clones and leaves some out. This table has 100,000 to 150,000 clones, around nine tenths appearing once. The material sequenced was blood. These TCRs come from a man aged 30 to 45 in good health.

The chain carries TRBV29-1 and TRBJ2-5; a weak D match, TRBD2 (7 bases). The V gene's germline CDR1 is SQVTM and CDR2 ANQGSEA. Trimming left V 3 bases short and J 3 bases short, with 17 bases between. This CDR3 has 15 residues. DNA of the CDR3: TGCAGCGTTGACGCGAGGGGGGGCAGGAAAGAGACCCAGTACTTC. It yields the protein CSVDARGGRKETQYF.

The V gene is TRBV5-1, the J gene TRBJ1-1; TRBD1 is a possible D gene (5 bases). Germline V gives CDR1 SGHRS, CDR2 YFSETQ. The CDR3 extends over 15 amino acids. V was pared by 0 bases and J by 4 bases, with 13 bases between. Written as DNA, the CDR3 is TGCGCCAGCAGCTTGGGGGCAGGGCAGGGCACTGAAGCTTTCTTT. Protein: CASSLGAGQGTEAFF.

This clone came up once. V is TRBV18 and J is TRBJ2-3, with 9 nucleotides matching TRBD1. The length of the CDR3 is 15 residues. V lost 3 bases to trimming and J lost 3 bases; unmatched junction nucleotides: 4. CDR1 and CDR2 from the germline V gene are KGHSH and LQKENI. The CDR3 is CASSPAQGATDTQYF. The CDR3 DNA reads as TGTGCCAGCTCACCCGCACAGGGGGCAACAGATACGCAGTATTTT. The variable domain in full, completed from reference TRBV18 and TRBJ2-3, reads NAGVMQNPRHLVRRRGQEARLRCSPMKGHSHVYWYRQLPEEGLKFMVYLQKENIIDESGMPKERFSAEFPKEGPSILRIQQVVRGDSAAYFCASSPAQGATDTQYFGPGTRLTVL.

Here the CDR3 reads CAISELKGAAYEQYF. As DNA, the CDR3 is TGTGCCATCAGTGAGTTAAAGGGGGCCGCCTACGAGCAGTACTTC. The chain recombines TRBV10-3 with TRBJ2-7; 7 positions match TRBD1. There are 15 residues in the CDR3. Germline V gene sequence: CDR1 ENHRY, CDR2 SYGVKD. The V and J ends lost 1 base and 2 bases, in that order; junction bases with no gene match: 5.

The genes are TRBV7-2 and TRBJ2-5; D perhaps matches TRBD2 (6 bases). With 5 bases removed from V and 2 bases from J, the gap between germline ends came to 12 bases. Germline loops: CDR1 SGHTA, CDR2 FQGNSA. There are 14 residues in the CDR3. CDR3 protein: CASSIRAGQETQYF. DNA for the CDR3: TGTGCCAGCAGCATACGCGCGGGGCAAGAGACCCAGTACTTC.

The chain recombines TRBV6-1 with TRBJ1-2, with 8 positions matching TRBD1. Germline V gene sequence: CDR1 MNHNS, CDR2 SASEGT. The V gene end was trimmed by 1 base and the J gene end by 4 bases; junction bases not matched to a gene: 5. CDR3 length: 15 residues. The CDR3 loop is CASSEVDRGFYGYTF. In DNA form, the CDR3 reads TGTGCCAGCAGTGAAGTTGACAGGGGCTTCTATGGCTACACCTTC.

V is TRBV3-1 (or the pseudogene TRBV3-2) and J is TRBJ1-1; TRBD1 is a possible D gene (6 bases). The CDR3 has 15 amino acids. Per the germline V gene, CDR1 is LGHDT and CDR2 is YNNKEL (reference sequence). V lost 1 base and J 7 bases, leaving 16 bases between the germline ends. In nucleotides, the CDR3 is TGTGCCAGCAGCCAAGTGGCGGCAGGGGAGAGTGAAGCTTTCTTT. Residues: CASSQVAAGESEAFF.

There are a few counts of this clone. The chain is built from TRBV7-3 and TRBJ2-2; no definite D call. The germline V gene encodes CDR1 SGHTA and CDR2 FQGTGA. V was cut by 4 bases and J by 6 bases, with 9 bases left in between. The CDR3 length is 13 residues. The CDR3: CASSSIRSGELFF. The CDR3 DNA is TGTGCCAGCAGCTCCATTAGGTCCGGGGAGCTGTTTTTT.

The chain combines TRBV5-6 with TRBJ2-3; D tentatively fits TRBD1 or TRBD2 (6 bases each). The ends were cut back, 2 bases at V and 4 bases at J, with 17 bases in the middle. Germline V gene lookup returns CDR1 SGHDT and CDR2 YYEEEE. CDR3 length: 16 residues. CDR3 coding DNA: TGTGCCAGCAGCTTTTCTATAGGGGGGCGTTCAGATACGCAGTATTTT. It encodes CASSFSIGGRSDTQYF.

V usage is TRBV5-6 and J usage is TRBJ1-2; no reliable D call. In germline, CDR1 is SGHDT, CDR2 YYEEEE. With 0 bases removed from V and 0 bases from J, the gap between germline ends came to 18 bases. This CDR3 is built from 18 residues. In DNA, the CDR3 is TGTGCCAGCAGCTTGGCATGGGCCACCTACTCAGCTAACTATGGCTACACCTTC. This sequence encodes CASSLAWATYSANYGYTF.

The V call is TRBV6-5, the J call TRBJ1-4; no clear D. The CDR3 has 15 residues. Germline V gene data show CDR1 as MNHEY and CDR2 as SVGAGI. Between the trimmed V and J ends, which lost 6 bases and 8 bases, there was a span of 19 bases. The CDR3 loop is CASRWGGVRLEKLFF. The CDR3 nucleotides read TGTGCCAGCAGGTGGGGTGGGGTGCGTCTGGAAAAACTGTTTTTT.

The rearrangement uses TRBV5-1 and TRBJ2-2; TRBD2 matches at 9 bases. Germline CDR1 SGHRS, CDR2 YFSETQ. Losses at the gene ends were 2 bases for V and 10 bases for J; bases not matched to a gene: 12. The CDR3 covers 16 residues. CDR3 sequence (DNA): TGCGCCAGCAGCTTAGGGCGGGGGGGACCCCTGGAGGAGCTGTTTTTT. Translating it yields CASSLGRGGPLEELFF.

This chain uses TRBV18 with TRBJ1-1, with TRBD1 as a possible D gene (5 bases). V shed 7 bases and J shed 11 bases, with 17 bases lying between them. Germline values: CDR1 KGHSH, CDR2 LQKENI. The CDR3 spans 12 residues. CDR3 nucleotide sequence: TGTGCCAGCTTAGGGCCACAGGACGGGGCTTTCTTT. Translating it yields CASLGPQDGAFF.

The rearrangement joins TRBV3-1 (or the pseudogene TRBV3-2) to TRBJ1-2, with 7 bases aligning to TRBD1. CDR1 and CDR2 (germline): LGHDT, YNNKEL (reference sequence). This CDR3 has 13 residues. The ends lost 4 bases at V and 8 bases at J; junction bases unmatched: 7. The CDR3 spells CASSREGARGYTF. DNA of the CDR3: TGTGCCAGCAGCCGAGAGGGGGCGCGAGGCTACACCTTC.

The J gene is TRBJ1-1, the V gene TRBV12-3 or TRBV12-4; no clear D. CDR3 length equals 12 residues. With 4 bases removed from V and 1 base from J, the gap between germline ends came to 4 bases. CDR3 bases: TGTGCCAGCAGTTCAGGGAACACTGAAGCTTTCTTT. Amino acid sequence: CASSSGNTEAFF.

The chain uses TRBV9 and TRBJ2-2, with D perhaps given as TRBD1 or TRBD2 (5 bases each). V shed 4 bases and J shed 4 bases, with 14 bases lying between them. CDR3 length equals 15 residues. CDR1 and CDR2 (germline): SGDLS, YYNGEE. The CDR3 sequence: CASSFLGVPTGELFF. CDR3 bases: TGTGCCAGCAGCTTTCTGGGGGTTCCCACCGGGGAGCTGTTTTTT.

This chain links TRBV7-2 with TRBJ1-3; TRBD1 might be the D (5 bases). Germline assignment: CDR1 SGHTA and CDR2 FQGNSA. The CDR3 runs to 15 residues. Trimming took off 3 bases at V and 2 bases at J, with 11 bases between the two ends. CDR3 nucleotides: TGTGCCAGCAGCTTGGCACCAGGGACTGGAAACACCATATATTTT. It specifies CASSLAPGTGNTIYF.

CDR3 in amino acids: CASSSGGLETQYF. CDR3 nucleotides: TGTGCCAGCAGTTCAGGGGGCCTGGAGACCCAGTACTTC. V and J are TRBV28 and TRBJ2-5; 8 nucleotides line up with TRBD1. Trimming took 4 bases from V and 5 from J; bases not matched to a gene: 3. Germline V gene lookup returns CDR1 MDHEN and CDR2 SYDVKM. The CDR3 covers 13 residues.

In its sample, this clone was seen a few times. The rearrangement uses TRBV6-5 and TRBJ1-2; D is unresolved. Trimming shortened V by 7 bases and J by 3 bases, and 18 bases separated the two germline ends. The CDR3 covers 15 residues. From germline, CDR1 is MNHEY and CDR2 SVGAGI. The CDR3 region has the DNA TGTGCCAGCAAACCAACCGTTACCGGAGACTATGGCTACACCTTC. It translates to CASKPTVTGDYGYTF.

The chain employs TRBV4-2 and TRBJ1-2; maybe TRBD1 (5 bases). The CDR3 sequence is 12 residues long. Per germline, CDR1 LGHNA and CDR2 YNFKEQ. Between the trimmed V and J ends, which lost 4 bases and 7 bases, there was a span of 10 bases. The CDR3 loop reads CASSLWTTGYTF. CDR3 nucleotides: TGTGCCAGCAGCCTTTGGACAACTGGCTACACCTTC.